The sequence of this T cell receptor beta chain was determined in a study of blood T cell repertoires in COVID-19. In the study overall: T cells, B-cell-depleted T cells, or PBMCs provided the cDNA or gDNA that served as material.

This table comes from immunoSEQ multiplex PCR, and its TCRdb copy is limited to in-frame clones, with some not included. The sample has 250,000 to 300,000 clones, around nine tenths seen once. Across about 22 US areas, participants ranged in age from roughly 18 to 95 years. The ends were cut back, 0 bases at V and 7 bases at J, with 9 bases in the middle. Germline lookup yields CDR1 LNHDA and CDR2 SQIVND (reference sequence). The CDR3 loop spans 13 amino acids. This clone came up a few times. The V and J genes are TRBV19 and TRBJ1-1; D is uncertain. The clonotype comes from a man in his forties or fifties who had recovered from COVID-19. The sample comprised PBMCs or T cells enriched from blood (not recorded which). The CDR3 nucleotides read TGTGCCAGTAGTATAGATACCGAACTTGAAGCTTTCTTT. As protein: CASSIDTELEAFF.